This T cell receptor beta chain emerged from a study of glioma-infiltrating T cells after dendritic cell vaccination. The CDR3 covers 13 residues. CDR1 SGHAT and CDR2 FQNNGV come from the germline V gene. Losses at the gene ends were 5 bases for V and 5 bases for J; bases not matched to a gene: 2. The PCR used 60 V beta and 13 J beta primers. Clones were sequenced by immunoSEQ multiplex PCR, and TCRdb holds only the in-frame ones, with some missing. The table shows 95,000 to 110,000 clones, with roughly 81% occurring only once. The receptor was isolated from a human donor with glioblastoma. The sequencing used blood, collected before dendritic cell vaccination. The rearrangement joins TRBV11-2 to TRBJ1-2; 10 bases map to TRBD1. CDR3 in DNA: TGTGCCAGCAGCCGGGACAGGGGATATGGCTACACCTTC. It yields the protein CASSRDRGYGYTF.